The 21 T cell receptor beta chains below all came from one sample that was sequenced in a study of T-cell memory formation after mild COVID-19. TCRdb reanalysed the 5' RACE reads using MiXCR and keeps one entry per CDR3 protein. The table has about 560,000 distinct CDR3 sequences, roughly 17% seen once. What was sequenced was PBMCs or a T cell subset sorted from them (not recorded which). The origin of the receptors is an adult woman who had mild COVID-19 (a few samples of this study predate the infection). Cell type and time point are not known.

The table lists this clonotype with a few counts. The rearrangement joins TRBV5-1 to TRBJ1-2; weak D call: TRBD1 (6 bases). The CDR3 has 15 amino acids. V gave up 1 base and J gave up 2 bases, with 12 bases separating them. Germline V gives CDR1 SGHRS, CDR2 YFSETQ. CDR3 coding DNA: TGCGCCAGCAGCTTGCGGCAGGGGCTAAACTATGGCTACACCTTC. Protein product: CASSLRQGLNYGYTF.

This chain joins TRBV29-1 and TRBJ1-2; D not certain. Germline CDR1 reads SQVTM; CDR2 reads ANQGSEA. The V gene lost 4 bases and the J gene lost 0 bases, with 6 bases spanning the gap. CDR3 length equals 12 residues. The CDR3 DNA follows: TGCAGCGTTGTCTTCGCTAACTATGGCTACACCTTC. Protein sequence: CSVVFANYGYTF.

This clonotype showed up just a few times. V is TRBV12-3 or TRBV12-4 and J is TRBJ2-5; the D is unclear. V was trimmed by 3 bases and J by 5 bases, leaving 13 bases between them. This CDR3 has 14 residues. CDR3 region: CASSFGSSYETQYF. In DNA, the CDR3 is TGTGCCAGCAGTTTCGGCAGCAGCTACGAGACCCAGTACTTC.

This clonotype has only a few counts. V is TRBV11-2 and J is TRBJ2-3; TRBD2 matches 12 bases. The germline V gene has CDR1 SGHAT and CDR2 FQNNGV. The CDR3 length is 18 residues. V lost 5 bases and J lost 1; bases outside the gene matches: 10. Here the CDR3 reads CASSPGLAGNHRTDTQYF. The DNA for the CDR3 is TGTGCCAGCAGCCCTGGACTAGCGGGGAACCACCGCACAGATACGCAGTATTTT.

The rearrangement links TRBV11-3 to TRBJ2-1; tentative D call: TRBD2 (7 bases). Trimming removed 3 bases at V and 10 bases at J, with 13 bases between. The CDR3 length is 13 residues. In germline, CDR1 is SGHNT, CDR2 YENEEA. The CDR3 coding sequence is TGTGCCAGCAGCTTGGGGGGGGCTAGGGAGCAGTTCTTC. Amino acid sequence: CASSLGGAREQFF.

V gene TRBV11-2 combines with J gene TRBJ1-1; maybe TRBD1 (6 bases). The germline V gene encodes CDR1 SGHAT and CDR2 FQNNGV. Trimming left V 1 base short and J 4 bases short, with 7 bases between. The CDR3 has 13 residues. For the CDR3, the DNA is TGTGCCAGCAGCTTAGGGGGGCTCACTGAAGCTTTCTTT. Residues: CASSLGGLTEAFF.

This clonotype was recorded a few times. The gene calls are TRBV5-4 and TRBJ1-2; 8 bases match TRBD1. This CDR3 comprises 14 residues. CDR1 and CDR2 (germline): SGHNT, YYREEE (reference sequence). J was trimmed by 3 bases and V by 4 bases; bases with no gene match: 5. This CDR3 is CASSSPGQDYGYTF. CDR3 DNA: TGTGCCAGCAGCAGTCCGGGACAGGACTATGGCTACACCTTC.

The chain recombines TRBV6-6 with TRBJ1-5; 8 bases agree with TRBD1. Germline trimming cut 4 bases from V and 4 bases from J; bases unmatched to any gene: 6. The CDR3 loop spans 15 amino acids. Germline V gene data show CDR1 as MNHNY and CDR2 as SVGAGI (reference sequence). In DNA form, the CDR3 reads TGTGCCAGCAGTTCAACAGGGGGGGGGAATCAGCCCCAGCATTTT. Encoded protein: CASSSTGGGNQPQHF.

This clonotype was counted a few times. The chain links TRBV15 to TRBJ2-3; TRBD2 agrees at 7 bases. J gave up 1 base and V 0 bases, and 4 bases lay outside the gene matches. The CDR3 sequence is 16 residues long. The germline V gene encodes CDR1 LNHNV and CDR2 YYDKDF (reference sequence). CDR3 loop: CATSRDRGVGTDTQYF. DNA for the CDR3: TGTGCCACCAGCAGAGATCGGGGGGTCGGCACAGATACGCAGTATTTT. Variable domain in full (rest from reference TRBV15 and TRBJ2-3): DAMVIQNPRYQVTQFGKPVTLSCSQTLNHNVMYWYQQKSSQAPKLLFHYYDKDFNNEADTPDNFQSRRPNTSFCFLDIRSPGLGDTAMYLCATSRDRGVGTDTQYFGPGTRLTVL.

At least ten counts were recorded for this clonotype. The CDR3 DNA is TGCGCCAGCAGTCAATCGCAGGAGGGGAAGGGAACCGGGGAGCTGTTTTTT. This codes for CASSQSQEGKGTGELFF. The gene calls are TRBV23-1 and TRBJ2-2, with a possible D match to TRBD2 (6 bases). TRBV23-1 is placed among ORFs of uncertain function. The CDR3 sequence is 17 residues long. The ends were cut back, 0 bases at V and 5 bases at J, with 16 bases in the middle.

The chain joins TRBV7-9 to TRBJ2-1; D might be TRBD2 (5 bases). CDR1 and CDR2 from the germline V gene are SEHNR and FQNEAQ (reference sequence). Trimming shortened V by 5 bases and J by 3 bases, and 17 bases separated the two germline ends. The CDR3 consists of 16 residues. This chain's CDR3 is CASSPEPGSGYNEQFF. CDR3 sequence (DNA): TGTGCCAGCAGCCCGGAACCGGGGAGCGGCTACAATGAGCAGTTCTTC. Based on the CDR3 plus reference TRBV7-9 and TRBJ2-1, the full variable domain is DTGVSQNPRHKITKRGQNVTFRCDPISEHNRLYWYRQTLGQGPEFLTYFQNEAQLEKSRLLSDRFSAERPKGSFSTLEIQRTEQGDSAMYLCASSPEPGSGYNEQFFGPGTRLTVL.

The chain employs TRBV5-6 and TRBJ1-2, with D possibly being TRBD1 (5 bases). Germline CDR1 and CDR2: SGHDT and YYEEEE. Trimming took off 5 bases at V and 5 bases at J, with 13 bases between the two ends. This CDR3 contains 13 residues. The CDR3 reads CASSSGRQYGYTF. The CDR3 nucleotides are TGTGCCAGCAGTTCGGGACGGCAGTATGGCTACACCTTC.

CDR3 sequence: CASSSPPLLAGDTQYF. CDR3 bases: TGTGCCAGCAGTTCGCCCCCCCTCTTAGCAGGAGATACGCAGTATTTT. This rearrangement joins TRBV25-1 to TRBJ2-3; the D is unclear. CDR1 and CDR2 from the germline V gene are MGHDK and SYGVNS. Trimming took off 5 bases at V and 5 bases at J, with 20 bases between the two ends. The CDR3 has 16 amino acids.

This clonotype was counted many times. The chain couples TRBV20-1 to TRBJ1-1, with 9 bases fitting TRBD1. Germline loops: CDR1 DFQATT, CDR2 SNEGSKA (reference sequence). This CDR3 is 11 amino acids long. The CDR3 DNA reads as TGCAGGGTGACAGGGGGCACTGAAGCTTTCTTT. This gives the protein CRVTGGTEAFF.

The chain joins TRBV10-3 to TRBJ2-3; D perhaps matches TRBD2 (6 bases). Germline V CDR1 and CDR2: ENHRY, SYGVKD. The V end lost 2 bases, the J end lost 1 base, and 19 bases lay between the germline ends. CDR3 size: 18 residues. CDR3 residues: CAISEGSGLWVGTDTQYF. The CDR3 bases are TGTGCCATCAGTGAGGGTAGCGGACTCTGGGTTGGCACAGATACGCAGTATTTT.

The V and J genes are TRBV30 and TRBJ1-5; 10 positions agree with TRBD1. The CDR3 is 14 residues long. Germline-derived CDR1 and CDR2 are GTSNPN and SVGIG (reference sequence). The V segment lost 0 bases and the J segment 5 bases; nucleotides outside the gene matches: 1. The CDR3 coding sequence is TGTGCCTGGAGTGTCGGGACAGGGGATCAGCCCCAGCATTTT. This translates into CAWSVGTGDQPQHF.

In its sample, this clonotype was seen many times. Here the CDR3 DNA reads TGTGCCAGCAGCCAGACTAGCGGGGGTGGGGAGACCCAGTACTTC. It codes for CASSQTSGGGETQYF. The chain recombines TRBV7-7 with TRBJ2-5; 12 nucleotides align to TRBD2. Germline V gene data show CDR1 as SSHAT and CDR2 as FNYEAQ (reference sequence). This CDR3 is built from 15 residues. V lost 5 bases and J lost 5; bases outside the gene matches: 6.

The rearrangement uses TRBV10-3 and TRBJ2-1; a possible D gene is TRBD2 (6 bases). With 0 bases removed from V and 12 bases from J, the gap between germline ends came to 18 bases. Germline loops: CDR1 ENHRY, CDR2 SYGVKD. The CDR3 is 15 amino acids. CDR3 amino acids: CAISESSGTAGGQFF. For the CDR3, the DNA is TGTGCCATCAGTGAGTCCTCCGGGACCGCCGGGGGGCAGTTCTTC.

This clonotype was detected ten times or more. The chain is built from TRBV7-2 and TRBJ1-6, with D hard to call. CDR1 and CDR2 (germline): SGHTA, FQGNSA. Trimming took off 5 bases at V and 3 bases at J, with 5 bases between the two ends. This CDR3 has 13 amino acids. This chain's CDR3 is CASSPHYNSPLHF. As DNA, the CDR3 is TGTGCCAGCAGCCCTCACTATAATTCACCCCTCCACTTT.

Only a few counts were recorded for this clonotype. The gene calls are TRBV11-2 and TRBJ2-3, with a possible D match to TRBD2 (5 bases). CDR1 SGHAT and CDR2 FQNNGV come from the germline V gene. Trimming stripped 3 bases from V and 7 bases from J, with 17 bases between. The CDR3 loop spans 15 amino acids. CDR3 nucleotides: TGTGCCAGCAGCTTGCCAGCTTTTGAGGGCAATACGCAGTATTTT. Its translation is CASSLPAFEGNTQYF.

This clonotype was detected a few times. This chain uses TRBV14 with TRBJ2-7; 11 positions match TRBD1. The CDR3 sequence is 15 residues long. After removal of 1 base from V and 3 bases from J, the junction contained 2 bases not matched to a gene. Germline CDR1 and CDR2: SGHDN and FVKESK. The CDR3 coding sequence is TGTGCCAGCAGCCAAGTGGGACAGGGGGTCTACGAGCAGTACTTC. Residues: CASSQVGQGVYEQYF.